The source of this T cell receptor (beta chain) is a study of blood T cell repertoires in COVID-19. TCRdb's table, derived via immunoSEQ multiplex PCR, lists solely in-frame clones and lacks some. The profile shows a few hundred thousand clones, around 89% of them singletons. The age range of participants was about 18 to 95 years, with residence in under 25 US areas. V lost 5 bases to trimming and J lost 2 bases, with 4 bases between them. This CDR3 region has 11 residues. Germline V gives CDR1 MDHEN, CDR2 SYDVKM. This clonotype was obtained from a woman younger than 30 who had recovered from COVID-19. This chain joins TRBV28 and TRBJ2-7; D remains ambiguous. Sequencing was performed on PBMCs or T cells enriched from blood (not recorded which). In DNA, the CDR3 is TGTGCCAGCAGTGAGGCCTACGAGCAGTACTTC. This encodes CASSEAYEQYF.